The 25 T cell receptor beta chains presented below share a single source sample, sequenced in a study of shared clonotypes between healthy human individuals. Measured with immunoSEQ multiplex PCR; TCRdb has only the in-frame clones, and not every one. The sample shows 2 million to 2.5 million clones, approximately 94% of them seen only once. Sample: naive CD4+ T cells sorted from blood. Subset reported: CD45RA+ positively selected. The receptors were sampled from a man aged 18 to 35 in good health.

The CDR3 region is CASSLTGGHSGNEQFF. In DNA, the CDR3 is TGTGCCAGCAGCTTAACGGGAGGGCATTCGGGAAATGAGCAGTTCTTC. The gene calls are TRBV11-2 and TRBJ2-1, with 8 bases identical to TRBD2. The CDR3 extends over 16 amino acids. Germline V gene sequence: CDR1 SGHAT, CDR2 FQNNGV. V was clipped by 2 bases and J by 7 bases; unmatched bases: 10.

This sequence joins TRBV4-1 and TRBJ2-5; 7 bases map to TRBD2. Trimming removed 4 bases from V and 2 bases from J; junction bases left unmatched: 10. This CDR3 is built from 16 residues. The germline V gene encodes CDR1 MGHRA and CDR2 YSYEKL. CDR3 sequence: CASSPAVLAAQETQYF. In DNA, the CDR3 is TGCGCCAGCAGCCCCGCGGTGCTAGCGGCACAAGAGACCCAGTACTTC.

CDR3 sequence reads: CASSAETLGEAFF. CDR3 nucleotide sequence: TGTGCCAGCAGTGCCGAAACCTTAGGTGAAGCTTTCTTT. This chain joins TRBV2 and TRBJ1-1, with D hard to call. The V end lost 4 bases, the J end lost 7 bases, and 13 bases lay between the germline ends. This CDR3 has 13 amino acids. Germline V gene sequence: CDR1 SNHLY, CDR2 FYNNEI.

The chain couples TRBV30 to TRBJ1-1; D ambiguous. The CDR3 spans 13 residues. CDR1 is GTSNPN and CDR2 is SVGIG in the germline V gene (reference sequence). Trimming took off 4 bases at V and 3 bases at J, with 12 bases between the two ends. This CDR3 is CAWTSLRYTEAFF. The CDR3 DNA reads TGTGCCTGGACCTCGCTCCGATACACTGAAGCTTTCTTT.

The chain has TRBV30 and TRBJ1-3; 7 positions match TRBD1. Trimming cost V 1 base and J 3 bases; bases outside gene matches: 9. The CDR3 totals 16 residues. Germline assignment: CDR1 GTSNPN and CDR2 SVGIG (reference sequence). The CDR3 coding sequence is TGTGCCTGGAGTGGGGGTAGGGGGCATAGTGGAAACACCATATATTTT. Translated: CAWSGGRGHSGNTIYF.

This clone was picked up one time. The chain recombines TRBV6-1 with TRBJ1-2; no clear D. V lost 3 bases and J lost 7, with 6 bases in between. Germline lookup yields CDR1 MNHNS and CDR2 SASEGT. This CDR3 has 11 residues. This CDR3 is CASSDAGGYTF. The CDR3 DNA reads TGTGCCAGCAGTGATGCGGGTGGCTACACCTTC.

The chain uses TRBV6-1 and TRBJ2-5; the D gene is possibly TRBD1 (6 bases). Germline V lookup: CDR1 MNHNS, CDR2 SASEGT. The CDR3 contains 14 residues. V was shortened by 5 bases and J by 5 bases, with 15 bases between the two germline ends. CDR3 loop: CASSPQGTSETQYF. In nucleotides, the CDR3 is TGTGCCAGCAGTCCCCAGGGGACATCTGAGACCCAGTACTTC.

This chain uses TRBV11-2 with TRBJ2-2, with D unresolved. The CDR3 consists of 16 residues. CDR1 SGHAT and CDR2 FQNNGV come from the germline V gene. Between the trimmed V and J ends, which lost 1 base and 0 bases, there was a span of 9 bases. DNA of the CDR3: TGTGCCAGCAGCTTAGGGTGGGGAACGAACACCGGGGAGCTGTTTTTT. It codes for CASSLGWGTNTGELFF.

V and J are TRBV5-1 and TRBJ1-1, with TRBD1 as a possible D gene (5 bases). The V end was cut by 5 bases, the J end by 10 bases, with 15 bases between. Looked up from germline, CDR1 is SGHRS and CDR2 is YFSETQ. The CDR3 has 12 amino acids. The CDR3 sequence is CASSKGLGGAFF. The DNA of the CDR3 is TGCGCCAGCAGTAAGGGGCTCGGCGGAGCTTTCTTT.

This clone was recorded a few times. This same CDR3 is encoded by further DNA sequences in the sample. The gene calls are TRBV29-1 and TRBJ1-1; TRBD1 aligns across 9 bases. The CDR3 sequence is 12 residues long. Germline lookup yields CDR1 SQVTM and CDR2 ANQGSEA. The V segment lost 4 bases and the J segment 3 bases; nucleotides outside the gene matches: 0. The DNA of the CDR3 is TGCAGCGTTGGACAGGGGGACACTGAAGCTTTCTTT. Its translation: CSVGQGDTEAFF. The full variable domain, rest sourced from reference TRBV29-1 and TRBJ1-1, is SAVISQKPSRDICQRGTSLTIQCQVDSQVTMMFWYRQQPGQSLTLIATANQGSEATYESGFVIDKFPISRPNLTFSTLTVSNMSPEDSSIYLCSVGQGDTEAFFGQGTRLTVV.

This clone was seen just once. This chain uses TRBV5-1 with TRBJ1-1; D is perhaps TRBD1 (6 bases). CDR3 length: 12 amino acids. Germline CDR1 and CDR2: SGHRS and YFSETQ. V shed 2 bases and J shed 7 bases, with 9 bases lying between them. CDR3 sequence (DNA): TGCGCCAGCAGCTTACCAGGGGTTGAAGCTTTCTTT. Its translation is CASSLPGVEAFF.

The chain joins TRBV18 to TRBJ2-7, with 12 bases lining up with TRBD1. With 3 bases clipped from V and 3 bases from J, the junction kept 9 bases outside the gene matches. The CDR3 is 17 residues long. Germline CDR1 is KGHSH and CDR2 is LQKENI. The CDR3 DNA reads as TGTGCCAGCTCACCCCCCGGGACAGGGGGCCGGAGCTACGAGCAGTACTTC. Protein product: CASSPPGTGGRSYEQYF.

The gene calls are TRBV12-2 and TRBJ1-5. TRBV12-2 is deemed a pseudogene. The CDR3 loop spans 16 amino acids. The CDR3: CASRLGKAREAQPQHF. DNA for the CDR3: TGTGCAAGTCGCTTAGGTAAGGCCAGGGAGGCTCAGCCCCAGCATTTT.

CDR3 region: CATSRGSTSYEQYF. The CDR3 DNA reads as TGTGCCACCAGCAGAGGTTCAACATCCTACGAGCAGTACTTC. This chain connects TRBV15 to TRBJ2-7, with unresolved D. The germline V and J ends were trimmed by 1 base and 1 base, with 8 bases remaining between them. Germline V gene data show CDR1 as LNHNV and CDR2 as YYDKDF (reference sequence). CDR3 length: 14 residues.

The chain has TRBV6-6 and TRBJ1-5, with unresolved D. V lost 6 bases and J lost 4, with 10 bases in between. Germline CDR1 and CDR2: MNHNY and SVGAGI (reference sequence). CDR3 length: 13 residues. The CDR3 region is CASRDNINQPQHF. The CDR3 DNA reads TGTGCCAGCAGAGACAACATAAATCAGCCCCAGCATTTT.

The chain links TRBV28 to TRBJ2-5; 12 bases are a match to TRBD2. CDR3 length: 21 amino acids. The V segment lost 2 bases and the J segment 4 bases; nucleotides outside the gene matches: 20. In germline, CDR1 is MDHEN, CDR2 SYDVKM. CDR3 residues: CASSLKLAGGPGGRARETQYF. The CDR3 DNA is TGTGCCAGCAGTTTAAAACTAGCGGGGGGACCGGGTGGAAGAGCACGAGAGACCCAGTACTTC.

The chain employs TRBV10-3 and TRBJ2-1; either TRBD1 or TRBD2 may fit D (5 bases each). Germline V gene sequence: CDR1 ENHRY, CDR2 SYGVKD. V lost 7 bases and J 2 bases, leaving 12 bases between the germline ends. This CDR3 is 14 amino acids long. CDR3 bases: TGTGCCATCAAAGCGGAAGGGGCCTACAATGAGCAGTTCTTC. Encoded protein: CAIKAEGAYNEQFF.

On this clone: This sample also contains other DNA sequences that code for the same CDR3. The rearrangement joins TRBV5-1 to TRBJ1-2; TRBD1 might be the D (5 bases). Germline CDR1 and CDR2: SGHRS and YFSETQ. The germline V and J ends were trimmed by 0 bases and 3 bases, with 6 bases remaining between them. The CDR3 consists of 13 residues. The CDR3: CASSLVGDYGYTF. The DNA of the CDR3 is TGCGCCAGCAGCTTGGTGGGGGACTATGGCTACACCTTC.

Comment on this clone: In the same sample, other DNA sequences code for this CDR3. V usage is TRBV30 and J usage is TRBJ2-5; D unresolved. Trimming took 0 bases from V and 5 from J, leaving 7 bases between them. The CDR3 is 12 amino acids. The germline V gene has CDR1 GTSNPN and CDR2 SVGIG (reference sequence). The CDR3 region is CAWSVRKETQYF. The DNA for the CDR3 is TGTGCCTGGAGTGTACGGAAGGAGACCCAGTACTTC. The full variable domain, rest sourced from reference TRBV30 and TRBJ2-5, is SQTIHQWPATLVQPVGSPLSLECTVEGTSNPNLYWYRQAAGRGLQLLFYSVGIGQISSEVPQNLSASRPQDRQFILSSKKLLLSDSGFYLCAWSVRKETQYFGPGTRLLVL.

This rearrangement joins TRBV7-2 to TRBJ2-3, with D possibly being TRBD1 (6 bases). This CDR3 contains 15 residues. Germline assignment: CDR1 SGHTA and CDR2 FQGNSA. V gave up 2 bases and J gave up 4 bases, with 13 bases separating them. The CDR3 nucleotides read TGTGCCAGCAGCTTACCAGTGGGGGCAGCAGATACGCAGTATTTT. Translation gives CASSLPVGAADTQYF.

The chain uses TRBV10-2 and TRBJ1-4; D is perhaps TRBD1 (6 bases). The V gene lost 11 bases and the J gene lost 8 bases, with 18 bases spanning the gap. CDR3 length: 13 residues. In germline, CDR1 is WSHSY, CDR2 SAAADI. Here the CDR3 reads CAGGGSADEKLFF. As DNA, the CDR3 is TGCGCCGGGGGCGGGAGCGCGGACGAAAAACTGTTTTTT.

J is TRBJ2-3 and V is TRBV18, with D perhaps assigned TRBD1 or TRBD2 (5 bases each). The CDR3 contains 14 residues. Germline CDR1 reads KGHSH; CDR2 reads LQKENI. Trimming left V 5 bases short and J 3 bases short, with 12 bases between. The CDR3 region is CASSLNGGTDTQYF. Here the CDR3 DNA reads TGTGCCAGCTCATTAAATGGGGGTACAGATACGCAGTATTTT.

The chain recombines TRBV11-2 with TRBJ1-6; D is unclear. Trimming removed 5 bases at V and 7 bases at J, with 9 bases between. This CDR3 is 13 amino acids long. CDR1 SGHAT and CDR2 FQNNGV come from the germline V gene. This chain's CDR3 is CASSTTWNSPLHF. Written as DNA, the CDR3 is TGTGCCAGCAGCACTACTTGGAATTCACCCCTCCACTTT.

This clone appeared a single time. The rearrangement uses TRBV18 and TRBJ2-7; tentatively, D is TRBD2 (6 bases). This CDR3 region has 20 residues. CDR1 and CDR2 (germline): KGHSH, LQKENI. V dropped 0 bases and J dropped 6 bases, with 30 bases sitting between them. The chain's CDR3 is CASSPPAVGGVGTVTVEQYF. In DNA, the CDR3 is TGTGCCAGCTCACCACCGGCGGTCGGGGGAGTGGGGACGGTCACTGTCGAGCAGTACTTC.

A single count supports this clone. V and J are TRBV14 and TRBJ1-3; D is possibly TRBD1 (6 bases). Trimming left V 4 bases short and J 1 base short, with 11 bases between. CDR1 and CDR2 (germline): SGHDN, FVKESK. CDR3 length equals 15 residues. The CDR3 nucleotides read TGTGCCAGCAGCCTACAGGGTCTTTCTGGAAACACCATATATTTT. Translated, it gives CASSLQGLSGNTIYF.